Following are 9 T cell receptor beta chains from one sample sequenced in a study of cytomegalovirus exposure and HLA in healthy donors. Both 60 Vbeta primers and 13 Jbeta primers went into the PCR. Using immunoSEQ multiplex PCR, the repertoire was profiled, and TCRdb retains in-frame clones only, with some absent. In the table there are a few hundred thousand clones, about 90% of which are singletons. Specimen: PBMCs. The receptors were sampled from a woman younger than 30 in good health and CMV-seronegative.

The rearrangement joins TRBV4-1 to TRBJ2-7; TRBD2 agrees at 11 bases. CDR3 length equals 17 residues. The germline CDR1 and CDR2 sequences are MGHRA and YSYEKL. The junction had 7 bases not matched to a gene; V was cut back by 0 bases and J by 3 bases. The CDR3, as DNA: TGCGCCAGCAGCCAAGAGTTTAGCGGGGGGGGATTCTACGAGCAGTACTTC. The encoded protein is CASSQEFSGGGFYEQYF.

The chain is built from TRBV29-1 and TRBJ2-1; TRBD2 matches 14 bases. V lost 2 bases, J lost 2 bases, and 5 bases stayed unmatched. Germline V gene sequence: CDR1 SQVTM, CDR2 ANQGSEA. The CDR3 is 17 residues long. CDR3 nucleotides: TGCAGCGTTGAACCCCGACTAGCGGGGGGGACCTACAATGAGCAGTTCTTC. Its protein product is CSVEPRLAGGTYNEQFF.

This clone was seen only once. The chain joins TRBV21-1 to TRBJ1-6; the DNA was not compared with TRBD1, the D call given in the table. TRBV21-1 is termed a pseudogene. The CDR3 runs 17 residues. The DNA of the CDR3 is TGTGCCAGCAGCAAGGGACAGGGGGCTAACTATAATTCACCCCTCCACTTT. Its protein product is CASSKGQGANYNSPLHF.

The chain recombines TRBV6-1 with TRBJ2-7, with TRBD1 matching 9 bases. CDR1 is MNHNS and CDR2 is SASEGT in the germline V gene. The CDR3 runs 14 residues. Trimming at V came to 7 bases and at J to 2 bases, leaving 6 bases not matched to a gene. The CDR3 is CASNIQGAPYEQYF. CDR3 nucleotides: TGTGCCAGCAACATACAGGGGGCCCCCTACGAGCAGTACTTC.

This sequence joins TRBV5-1 and TRBJ2-7; 14 positions match TRBD2. Germline CDR1 and CDR2: SGHRS and YFSETQ. Trimming cost V 4 bases and J 2 bases; bases outside gene matches: 5. This CDR3 region has 16 residues. CDR3: CASSPGTSGRPYEQYF. CDR3 coding DNA: TGCGCCAGCAGCCCCGGGACTAGCGGGAGACCCTACGAGCAGTACTTC.

This chain links TRBV11-2 with TRBJ2-1, with 8 bases matching TRBD2. Germline loops: CDR1 SGHAT, CDR2 FQNNGV. V lost 3 bases and J lost 12; bases outside the gene matches: 1. This CDR3 is 11 amino acids long. Written as DNA, the CDR3 is TGTGCCAGCAGCTTGGCGGGGGGGCAGTTCTTC. Its translation is CASSLAGGQFF. Looking up the rest from reference TRBV11-2 and TRBJ2-1 gives the full variable domain: EAGVAQSPRYKIIEKRQSVAFWCNPISGHATLYWYQQILGQGPKLLIQFQNNGVVDDSQLPKDRFSAERLKGVDSTLKIQPAKLEDSAVYLCASSLAGGQFFGPGTRLTVL.

The chain couples TRBV30 to TRBJ1-4; D is ambiguous. Trimming removed 1 base at V and 7 bases at J, with 19 bases between. Per germline, CDR1 GTSNPN and CDR2 SVGIG (reference sequence). CDR3 length: 16 residues. The DNA of the CDR3 is TGTGCCTGGAGTGCCCCCGGGAGCTTCAAAGGTGAAAAACTGTTTTTT. Protein sequence: CAWSAPGSFKGEKLFF.

The V call is TRBV5-4, the J call TRBJ1-4, with D maybe TRBD1 (5 bases). Trimming took off 4 bases at V and 6 bases at J, with 13 bases between the two ends. This CDR3 has 14 residues. CDR1 is SGHNT and CDR2 is YYREEE in the germline V gene (reference sequence). The CDR3 DNA follows: TGTGCCAGCAGCCCGCAGGGTGGTGATGAAAAACTGTTTTTT. It is translated as CASSPQGGDEKLFF.

The chain couples TRBV15 to TRBJ2-5; weak D call: TRBD1 (6 bases). V was trimmed by 10 bases and J by 4 bases, leaving 19 bases between them. The CDR3 length is 14 residues. Germline loops: CDR1 LNHNV, CDR2 YYDKDF (reference sequence). The CDR3 spells CAIRGTGFAETQYF. The CDR3 nucleotides are TGTGCCATCCGGGGAACAGGGTTTGCAGAGACCCAGTACTTC.